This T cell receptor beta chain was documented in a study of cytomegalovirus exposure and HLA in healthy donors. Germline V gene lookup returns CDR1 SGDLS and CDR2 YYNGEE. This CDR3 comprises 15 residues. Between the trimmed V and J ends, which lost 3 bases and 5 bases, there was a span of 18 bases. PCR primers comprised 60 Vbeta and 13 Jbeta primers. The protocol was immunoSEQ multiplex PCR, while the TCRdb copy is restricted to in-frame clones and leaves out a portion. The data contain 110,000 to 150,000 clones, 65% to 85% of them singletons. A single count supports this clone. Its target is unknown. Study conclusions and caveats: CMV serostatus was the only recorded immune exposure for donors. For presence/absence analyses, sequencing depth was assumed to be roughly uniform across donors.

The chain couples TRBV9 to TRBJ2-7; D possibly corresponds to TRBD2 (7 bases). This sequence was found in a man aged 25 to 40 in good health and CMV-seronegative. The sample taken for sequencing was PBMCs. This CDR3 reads CASSAGGGRGDEQYF. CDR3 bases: TGTGCCAGCAGCGCGGGGGGCGGGAGAGGGGACGAGCAGTACTTC.